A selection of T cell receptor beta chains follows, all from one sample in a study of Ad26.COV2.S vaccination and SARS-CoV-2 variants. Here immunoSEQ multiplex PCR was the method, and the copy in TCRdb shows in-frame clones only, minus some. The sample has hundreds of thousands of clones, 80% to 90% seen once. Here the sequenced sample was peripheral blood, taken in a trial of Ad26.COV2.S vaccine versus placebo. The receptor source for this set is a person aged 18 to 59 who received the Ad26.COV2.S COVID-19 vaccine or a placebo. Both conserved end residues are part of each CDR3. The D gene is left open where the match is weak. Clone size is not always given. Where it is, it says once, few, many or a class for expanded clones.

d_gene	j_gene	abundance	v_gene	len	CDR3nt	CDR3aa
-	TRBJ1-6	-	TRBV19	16	TGTGCCAGTAGCCAAGGGACCGCTTTGATCAATTCACCCCTCCACTTT	CASSQGTALINSPLHF
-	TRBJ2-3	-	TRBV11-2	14	TGTGCCAGCAGCTCCTCCGGCGGTTCAGATACGCAGTATTTT	CASSSSGGSDTQYF
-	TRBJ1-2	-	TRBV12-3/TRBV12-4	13	TGTGCCAGCAGCCTCACAGGGAGCTATGGCTACACCTTC	CASSLTGSYGYTF
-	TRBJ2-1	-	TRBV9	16	TGTGCCAGCAGCGCGACGGGGTTCAGCTCCTACAATGAGCAGTTCTTC	CASSATGFSSYNEQFF
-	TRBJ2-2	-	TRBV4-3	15	TGCGCCAGCAGCCAAGAACTTCGGGGCACCGGGGAGCTGTTTTTT	CASSQELRGTGELFF
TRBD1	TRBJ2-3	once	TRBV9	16	TGTGCCAGCAGCGTAGGATGGACAGGGAGCACAGATACGCAGTATTTT	CASSVGWTGSTDTQYF
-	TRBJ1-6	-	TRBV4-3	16	TGCGCCAGCAGCCAACTCCTGGGGAGGGACTTCTCACCCCTCCACTTT	CASSQLLGRDFSPLHF
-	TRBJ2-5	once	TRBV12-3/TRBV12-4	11	TGTGCCAGCAGTTTGCAAGAGACCCAGTACTTC	CASSLQETQYF
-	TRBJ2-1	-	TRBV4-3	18	TGCGCCAGCAGCCAAGACGGGACACCAGAATGGTCCTACAATGAGCAGTTCTTC	CASSQDGTPEWSYNEQFF
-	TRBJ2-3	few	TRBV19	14	TGTGCCAGTAGTATGGGTAGGGGCGCAGATACGCAGTATTTT	CASSMGRGADTQYF
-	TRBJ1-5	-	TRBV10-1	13	TGCGCCAGCAGTGAGTCTGGGGATCCGCCCCAGCATTTT	CASSESGDPPQHF
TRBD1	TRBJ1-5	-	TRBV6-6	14	TGTGCCAGCAGTGGGCAGGGGGTCCATCAGCCCCAGCATTTT	CASSGQGVHQPQHF
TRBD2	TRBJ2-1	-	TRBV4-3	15	TGCGCCAGCAGCCACCGGGAGGGCCAAGACAATGAGCAGTTCTTC	CASSHREGQDNEQFF
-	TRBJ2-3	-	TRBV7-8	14	TGTGCCAGCAGCTTGTACGGTGTACCAGATACGCAGTATTTT	CASSLYGVPDTQYF
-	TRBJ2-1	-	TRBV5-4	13	TGTGCCAGCAGCTCAGGACAGAACAATGAGCAGTTCTTC	CASSSGQNNEQFF
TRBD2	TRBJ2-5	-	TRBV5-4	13	TGTGCCAGCAGCCGGGTGGGGGGGGAGACCCAGTACTTC	CASSRVGGETQYF
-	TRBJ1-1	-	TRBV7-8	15	TGTGCCAGCAGCTTAGGGGGTGGAGCGAACACTGAAGCTTTCTTT	CASSLGGGANTEAFF
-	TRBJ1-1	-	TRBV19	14	TGTGCCAGTAGTTCTGTGGGGACATGGGCTGAAGCTTTCTTT	CASSSVGTWAEAFF
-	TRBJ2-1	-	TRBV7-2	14	TGTGCCAGCAGCTTAACATTAGGACGAAATGAGCAGTTCTTC	CASSLTLGRNEQFF
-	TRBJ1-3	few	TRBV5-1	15	TGCGCCAGCAGCTTGGAGGCAGGGGCTGGAAACACCATATATTTT	CASSLEAGAGNTIYF
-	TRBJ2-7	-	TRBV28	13	TGTGCCAGCAATAAAGACAGAAACTACGAGCAGTACTTC	CASNKDRNYEQYF
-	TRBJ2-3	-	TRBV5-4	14	TGTGCCAGCAGCTTGGTCCTGACTGCAGATACGCAGTATTTT	CASSLVLTADTQYF